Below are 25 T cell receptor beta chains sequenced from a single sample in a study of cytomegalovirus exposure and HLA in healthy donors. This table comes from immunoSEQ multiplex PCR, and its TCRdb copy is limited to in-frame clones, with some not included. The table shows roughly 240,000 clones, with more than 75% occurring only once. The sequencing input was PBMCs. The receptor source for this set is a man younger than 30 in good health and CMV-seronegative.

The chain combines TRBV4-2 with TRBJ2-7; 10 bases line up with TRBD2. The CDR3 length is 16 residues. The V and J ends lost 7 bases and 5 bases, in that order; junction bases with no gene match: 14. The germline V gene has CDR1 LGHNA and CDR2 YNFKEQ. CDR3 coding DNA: TGTGCCAGCACATTCTCCCAAAGCGGGAGGGCCCACGAGCAGTACTTC. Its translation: CASTFSQSGRAHEQYF.

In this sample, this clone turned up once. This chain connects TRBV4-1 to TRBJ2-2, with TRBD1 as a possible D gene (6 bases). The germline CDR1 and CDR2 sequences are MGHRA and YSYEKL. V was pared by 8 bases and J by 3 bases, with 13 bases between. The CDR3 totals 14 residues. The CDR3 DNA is TGCGCCAGCCTACCGGGACACCACACCGGGGAGCTGTTTTTT. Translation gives CASLPGHHTGELFF.

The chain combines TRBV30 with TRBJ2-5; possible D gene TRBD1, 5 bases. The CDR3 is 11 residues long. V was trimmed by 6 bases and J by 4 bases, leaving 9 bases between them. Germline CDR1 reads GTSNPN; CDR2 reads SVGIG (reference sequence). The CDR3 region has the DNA TGTGCCTGTCAGGGCCGAGAGACCCAGTACTTC. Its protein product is CACQGRETQYF.

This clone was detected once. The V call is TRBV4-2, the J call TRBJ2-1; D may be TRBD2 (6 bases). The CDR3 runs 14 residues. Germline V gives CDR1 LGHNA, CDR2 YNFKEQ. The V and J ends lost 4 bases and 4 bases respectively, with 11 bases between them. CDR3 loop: CASSPTGLYNEQFF. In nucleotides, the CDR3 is TGTGCCAGCAGCCCTACAGGACTATACAATGAGCAGTTCTTC.

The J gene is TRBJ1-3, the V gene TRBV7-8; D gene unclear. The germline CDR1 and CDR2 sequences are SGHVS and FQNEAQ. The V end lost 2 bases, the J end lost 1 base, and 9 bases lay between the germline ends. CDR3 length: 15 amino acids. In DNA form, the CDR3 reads TGTGCCAGCAGCTTAACGGAGTATTCTGGAAACACCATATATTTT. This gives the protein CASSLTEYSGNTIYF. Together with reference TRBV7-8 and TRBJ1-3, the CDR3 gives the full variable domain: GAGVSQSPRYKVAKRGQDVALRCDPISGHVSLFWYQQALGQGPEFLTYFQNEAQLDKSGLPSDRFFAERPEGSVSTLKIQRTQQEDSAVYLCASSLTEYSGNTIYFGEGSWLTVV.

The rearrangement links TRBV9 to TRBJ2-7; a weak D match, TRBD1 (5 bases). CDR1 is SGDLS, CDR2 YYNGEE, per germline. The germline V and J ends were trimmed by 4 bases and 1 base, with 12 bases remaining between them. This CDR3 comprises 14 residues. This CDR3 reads CASSPRTRSYEQYF. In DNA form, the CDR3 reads TGTGCCAGCAGCCCAAGGACACGGTCCTACGAGCAGTACTTC.

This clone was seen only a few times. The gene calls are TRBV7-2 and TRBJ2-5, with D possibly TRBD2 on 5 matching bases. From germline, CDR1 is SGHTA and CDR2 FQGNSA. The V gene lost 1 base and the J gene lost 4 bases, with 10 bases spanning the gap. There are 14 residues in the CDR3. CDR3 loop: CASSLGSGSETQYF. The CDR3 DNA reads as TGTGCCAGCAGCTTAGGGTCGGGGTCAGAGACCCAGTACTTC.

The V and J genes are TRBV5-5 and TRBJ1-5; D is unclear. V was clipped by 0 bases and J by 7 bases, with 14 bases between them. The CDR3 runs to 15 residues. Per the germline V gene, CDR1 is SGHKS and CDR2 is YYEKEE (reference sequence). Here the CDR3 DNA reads TGTGCCAGCAGCTTGGACGGGGAGTTTAGGCAGCCCCAGCATTTT. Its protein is CASSLDGEFRQPQHF.

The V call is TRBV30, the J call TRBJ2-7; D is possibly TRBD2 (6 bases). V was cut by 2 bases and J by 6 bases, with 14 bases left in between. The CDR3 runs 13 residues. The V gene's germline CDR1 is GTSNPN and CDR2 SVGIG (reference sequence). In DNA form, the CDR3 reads TGTGCCTGGAGTAAAGGAGGGTTGCGCGAGCAGTACTTC. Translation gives CAWSKGGLREQYF.

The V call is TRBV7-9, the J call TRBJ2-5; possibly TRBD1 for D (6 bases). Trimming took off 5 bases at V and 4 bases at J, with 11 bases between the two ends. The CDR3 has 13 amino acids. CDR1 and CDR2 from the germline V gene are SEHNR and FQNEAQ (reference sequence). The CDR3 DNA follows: TGTGCCAGCAGCCGAACAGGGTCAGAGACCCAGTACTTC. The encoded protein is CASSRTGSETQYF.

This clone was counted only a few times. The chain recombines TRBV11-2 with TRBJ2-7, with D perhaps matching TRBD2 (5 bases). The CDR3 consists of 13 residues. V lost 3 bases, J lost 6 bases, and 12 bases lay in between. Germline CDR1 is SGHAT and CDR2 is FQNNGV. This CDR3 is CASSLEPAGEQYF. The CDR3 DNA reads TGTGCCAGCAGCTTGGAGCCTGCGGGCGAGCAGTACTTC. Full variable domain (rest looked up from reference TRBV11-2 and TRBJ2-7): EAGVAQSPRYKIIEKRQSVAFWCNPISGHATLYWYQQILGQGPKLLIQFQNNGVVDDSQLPKDRFSAERLKGVDSTLKIQPAKLEDSAVYLCASSLEPAGEQYFGPGTRLTVT.

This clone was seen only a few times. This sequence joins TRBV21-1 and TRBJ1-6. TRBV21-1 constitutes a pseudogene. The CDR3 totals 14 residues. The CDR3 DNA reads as TGTGCCAGCAGCGAGACGCGGGAGGGTTCACCCCTCCACTTT. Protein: CASSETREGSPLHF.

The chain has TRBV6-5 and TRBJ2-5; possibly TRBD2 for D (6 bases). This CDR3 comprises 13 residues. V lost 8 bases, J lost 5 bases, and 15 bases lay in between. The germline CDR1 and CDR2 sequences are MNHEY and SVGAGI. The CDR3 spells CASRDSPLETQYF. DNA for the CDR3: TGTGCCAGCCGGGACTCCCCCTTGGAGACCCAGTACTTC.

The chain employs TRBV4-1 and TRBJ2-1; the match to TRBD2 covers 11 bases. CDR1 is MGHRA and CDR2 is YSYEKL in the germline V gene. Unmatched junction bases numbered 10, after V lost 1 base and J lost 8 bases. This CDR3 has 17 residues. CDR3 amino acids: CASSQAQSSGGLDEQFF. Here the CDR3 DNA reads TGCGCCAGCAGCCAAGCCCAGTCTAGCGGGGGGCTTGATGAGCAGTTCTTC.

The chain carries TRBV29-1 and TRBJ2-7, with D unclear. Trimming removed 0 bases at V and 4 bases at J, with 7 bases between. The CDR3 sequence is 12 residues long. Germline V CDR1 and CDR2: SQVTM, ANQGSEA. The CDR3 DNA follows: TGCAGCGTTGAAGATCTTCAGTACGAGCAGTACTTC. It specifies CSVEDLQYEQYF.

Here the CDR3 reads CASSAAGTTYEQYF. In nucleotides, the CDR3 is TGTGCCAGCAGTGCGGCCGGGACTACCTACGAGCAGTACTTC. The genes are TRBV25-1 and TRBJ2-7, with TRBD2 identical over 7 bases. V was clipped by 4 bases and J by 2 bases; unmatched bases: 5. The CDR3 loop spans 14 amino acids. Germline V gives CDR1 MGHDK, CDR2 SYGVNS.

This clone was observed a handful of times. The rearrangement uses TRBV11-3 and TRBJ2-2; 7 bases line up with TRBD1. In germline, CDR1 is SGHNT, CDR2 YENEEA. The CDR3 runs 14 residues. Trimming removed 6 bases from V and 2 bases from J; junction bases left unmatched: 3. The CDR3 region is CASRHRGNTGELFF. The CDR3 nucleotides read TGTGCCAGCAGACACAGGGGTAACACCGGGGAGCTGTTTTTT.

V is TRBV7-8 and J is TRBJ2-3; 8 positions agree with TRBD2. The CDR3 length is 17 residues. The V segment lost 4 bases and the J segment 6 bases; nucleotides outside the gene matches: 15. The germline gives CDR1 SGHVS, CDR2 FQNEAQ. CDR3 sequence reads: CASSSNPPGLDGDTQYF. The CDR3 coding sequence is TGTGCCAGCAGCTCAAATCCACCGGGACTAGACGGGGATACGCAGTATTTT. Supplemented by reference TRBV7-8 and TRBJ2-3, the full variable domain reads GAGVSQSPRYKVAKRGQDVALRCDPISGHVSLFWYQQALGQGPEFLTYFQNEAQLDKSGLPSDRFFAERPEGSVSTLKIQRTQQEDSAVYLCASSSNPPGLDGDTQYFGPGTRLTVL.

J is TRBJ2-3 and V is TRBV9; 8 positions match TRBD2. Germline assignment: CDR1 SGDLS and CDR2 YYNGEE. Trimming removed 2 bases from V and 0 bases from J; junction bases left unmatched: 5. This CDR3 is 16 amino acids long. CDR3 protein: CASSVAGGPSTDTQYF. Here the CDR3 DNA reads TGTGCCAGCAGCGTCGCGGGGGGACCAAGCACAGATACGCAGTATTTT.

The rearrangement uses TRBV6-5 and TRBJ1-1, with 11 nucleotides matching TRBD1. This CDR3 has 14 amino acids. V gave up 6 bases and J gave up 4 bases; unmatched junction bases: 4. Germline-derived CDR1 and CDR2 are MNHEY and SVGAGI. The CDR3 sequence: CASSGQGATTEAFF. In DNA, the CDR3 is TGTGCCAGCAGCGGACAGGGGGCGACCACTGAAGCTTTCTTT.

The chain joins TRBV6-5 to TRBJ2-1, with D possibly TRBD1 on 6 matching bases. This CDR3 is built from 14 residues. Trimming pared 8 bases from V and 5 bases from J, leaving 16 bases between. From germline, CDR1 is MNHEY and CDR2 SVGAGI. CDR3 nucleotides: TGTGCCAGCGCAAATTGGGGGCCGGACAATGAGCAGTTCTTC. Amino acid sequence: CASANWGPDNEQFF.

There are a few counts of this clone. The CDR3 reads CSVSQSSYGYTF. CDR3 nucleotide sequence: TGCAGCGTTTCCCAGTCCTCCTATGGCTACACCTTC. This chain connects TRBV29-1 to TRBJ1-2, with no clear D. CDR1 and CDR2 from the germline V gene are SQVTM and ANQGSEA. The CDR3 is made up of 12 amino acids. V was trimmed by 5 bases and J by 4 bases, leaving 11 bases between them.

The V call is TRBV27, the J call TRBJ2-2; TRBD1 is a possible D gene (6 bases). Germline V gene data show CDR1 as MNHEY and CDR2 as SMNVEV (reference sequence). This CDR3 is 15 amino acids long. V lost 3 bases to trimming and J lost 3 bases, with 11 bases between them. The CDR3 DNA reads TGTGCCAGCAGTTTGGACAGAAGCTACACCGGGGAGCTGTTTTTT. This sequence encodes CASSLDRSYTGELFF.

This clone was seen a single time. The CDR3 loop is CASRGGYNEQFF. CDR3 DNA: TGTGCCAGTAGGGGAGGGTACAATGAGCAGTTCTTC. This sequence joins TRBV19 and TRBJ2-1; 7 bases match TRBD2. This CDR3 comprises 12 residues. Losses at the gene ends were 6 bases for V and 4 bases for J; bases not matched to a gene: 0. Germline V gene data show CDR1 as LNHDA and CDR2 as SQIVND (reference sequence).

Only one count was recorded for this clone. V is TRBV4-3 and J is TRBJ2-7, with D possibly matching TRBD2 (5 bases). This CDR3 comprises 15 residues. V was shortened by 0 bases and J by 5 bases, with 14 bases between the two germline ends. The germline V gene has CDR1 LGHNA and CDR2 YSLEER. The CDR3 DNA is TGCGCCAGCAGCCAAGATGCCGCTTACGGGAACGAGCAGTACTTC. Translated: CASSQDAAYGNEQYF.